Listed below are T cell receptor beta chains from one sample, sequenced in a study of T cell responses to AZD1222 COVID-19 vaccine. Assay used: immunoSEQ multiplex PCR; TCRdb lists only in-frame clones, some missing. The sample holds approximately 110,000 clones, about 85% seen once. Source: peripheral blood, taken on day 0 of AZD1222 vaccination. The receptors shown here come from an adult in good health. The CDR3 runs from the conserved cysteine through the conserved F or W. Each record gives: CDR3 length, J gene, D gene, V gene, clone size, CDR3 DNA, CDR3 protein. The D gene is left open where the match is weak. Clone size, where shown, is once, few, many, or a class for clones that have expanded.

>12|TRBJ2-7|TRBD1|TRBV29-1|.
TGCAGCGTTGCTCTTGGGACAGGCGAGCAGTACTTC
CSVALGTGEQYF
>14|TRBJ1-4|.|TRBV5-5|.
TGTGCCAGCAGCTTGAACAGGGACAATGAAAAACTGTTTTTT
CASSLNRDNEKLFF
>12|TRBJ2-7|TRBD2|TRBV7-2|.
TGTGCCAGCAGGCCAGCGGGGGACGAGCAGTACTTC
CASRPAGDEQYF
>12|TRBJ1-1|TRBD1|TRBV25-1|.
TGTGCCAGCAGATACAGGGGAACTGAAGCTTTCTTT
CASRYRGTEAFF
>15|TRBJ1-2|.|TRBV10-3|.
TGTGCCATCAGTGTTGGACAGTCAAACCCCTATGGCTACACCTTC
CAISVGQSNPYGYTF
>15|TRBJ1-6|.|TRBV7-3|.
TGTGCCAGCAGCCCCGCCGGCAGCAATAATTCACCCCTCCACTTT
CASSPAGSNNSPLHF
>18|TRBJ2-5|TRBD2|TRBV11-2|.
TGTGCCAGCAGCCTAGGGGAACTAGCGGGGGGGCTGAGGGAGACCCAGTACTTC
CASSLGELAGGLRETQYF
>12|TRBJ2-1|.|TRBV11-3|few
TGTGCCAGCAGCTTAGATGGATATGAGCAGTTCTTC
CASSLDGYEQFF
>15|TRBJ2-4|.|TRBV6-2/TRBV6-3|.
TGTGCCAGCAGTTACTCGCGTCCCACGCGGAACATTCAGTACTTC
CASSYSRPTRNIQYF
>18|TRBJ2-6|.|TRBV5-1|.
TGCGCCAGCAGCTTACCCCCCCCTCAGAGCTCTGGGGCCAACGTCCTGACTTTC
CASSLPPPQSSGANVLTF
>14|TRBJ2-7|.|TRBV5-1|.
TGCGCCAGCAGCTTGGACAGGAGCTCCTACGAGCAGTACTTC
CASSLDRSSYEQYF
>14|TRBJ1-5|.|TRBV28|once
TGTGCCAGCAACCCCGGGACACAACATCAGCCCCAGCATTTT
CASNPGTQHQPQHF
>15|TRBJ2-3|.|TRBV5-1|.
TGCGCCAGCAGCTTTACTAACAGGTACACAGATACGCAGTATTTT
CASSFTNRYTDTQYF
>14|TRBJ1-3|TRBD1|TRBV7-9|.
TGTGCCAGCAGGGGTACAGGGGGTGGAAACACCATATATTTT
CASRGTGGGNTIYF
>14|TRBJ1-2|.|TRBV6-5|once
TGTGCCAGCAGGGGGGGAGGGGACTCCTATGGCTACACCTTC
CASRGGGDSYGYTF
>13|TRBJ1-1|.|TRBV7-9|.
TGTGCCAGCAGCGCCGGGACGGGCACTGAAGCTTTCTTT
CASSAGTGTEAFF
>13|TRBJ1-1|.|TRBV27|.
TGTGCCAGCAGTTTAAACGGGTACACTGAAGCTTTCTTT
CASSLNGYTEAFF
>14|TRBJ2-1|.|TRBV20-1|.
TGCAGTGCTAGTAGACAGGTCACCTACAATGAGCAGTTCTTC
CSASRQVTYNEQFF
>16|TRBJ2-7|TRBD2|TRBV3-1/TRBV3-2|.
TGTGCCAGCAGCCAAGCCACCGGGACTAGCGGGAACGAGCAGTACTTC
CASSQATGTSGNEQYF